Included here is one T cell receptor beta chain sequence, with context. J was trimmed by 7 bases and V by 5 bases; bases with no gene match: 13. Looked up from germline, CDR1 is SQVTM and CDR2 is ANQGSEA. CDR3 length: 14 amino acids. It was with 60 Vbeta and 13 Jbeta primers that the PCR ran. Sequencing used immunoSEQ multiplex PCR; TCRdb keeps in-frame clones, though not all of them. The sample holds some 160,000 clones; less than 90% are singletons and the top ten take 6.3%. This sample was taken from a study of cytomegalovirus exposure and HLA in healthy donors. The sequenced sample consisted of PBMCs. This receptor was obtained from a male donor in good health and CMV-seropositive. This chain links TRBV29-1 with TRBJ2-7, with 8 bases matching TRBD1. Here the CDR3 DNA reads TGCAGCGTTAAGGGGGACAGGCCCTTGGGTGAGCAGTACTTC. Residues: CSVKGDRPLGEQYF.